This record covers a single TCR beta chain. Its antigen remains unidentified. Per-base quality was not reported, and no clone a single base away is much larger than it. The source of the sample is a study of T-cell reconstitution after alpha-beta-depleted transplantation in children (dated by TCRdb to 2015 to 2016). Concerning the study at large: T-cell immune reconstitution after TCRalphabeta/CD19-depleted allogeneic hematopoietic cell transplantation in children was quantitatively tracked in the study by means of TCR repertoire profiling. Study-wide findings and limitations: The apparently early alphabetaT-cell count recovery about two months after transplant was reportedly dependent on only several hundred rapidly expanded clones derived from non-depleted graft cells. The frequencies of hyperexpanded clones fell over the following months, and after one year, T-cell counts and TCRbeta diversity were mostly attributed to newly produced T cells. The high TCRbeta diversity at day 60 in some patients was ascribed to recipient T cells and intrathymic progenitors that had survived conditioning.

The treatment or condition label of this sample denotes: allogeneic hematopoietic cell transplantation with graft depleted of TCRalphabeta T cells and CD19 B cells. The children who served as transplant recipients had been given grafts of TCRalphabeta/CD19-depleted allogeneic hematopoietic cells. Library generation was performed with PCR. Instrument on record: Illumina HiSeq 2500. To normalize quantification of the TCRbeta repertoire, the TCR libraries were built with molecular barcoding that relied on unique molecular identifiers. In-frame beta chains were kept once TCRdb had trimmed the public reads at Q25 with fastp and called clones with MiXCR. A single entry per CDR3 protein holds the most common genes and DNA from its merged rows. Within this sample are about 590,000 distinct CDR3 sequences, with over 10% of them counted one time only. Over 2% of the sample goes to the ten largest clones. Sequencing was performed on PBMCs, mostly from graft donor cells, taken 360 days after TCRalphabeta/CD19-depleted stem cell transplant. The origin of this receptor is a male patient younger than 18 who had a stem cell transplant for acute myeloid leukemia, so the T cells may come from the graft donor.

CDR3 reads: CASRISGRAPGELFF. The nucleotide sequence reads TGTGCCAGCAGGATTAGCGGGAGGGCCCCCGGGGAGCTGTTTTTT. The V gene is TRBV28 and the J gene is TRBJ2-2; the central 11 bases match TRBD2. V lost 6 bases and J lost 6 bases, and the count of bases not matched to a germline gene is 6. From cysteine to phenylalanine, the CDR3 is 15 amino acids long. The only DNA kept is the CDR3, 45 bases in frame from the first base. CDR1 and CDR2, per the germline V gene, are MDHEN and SYDVKM.